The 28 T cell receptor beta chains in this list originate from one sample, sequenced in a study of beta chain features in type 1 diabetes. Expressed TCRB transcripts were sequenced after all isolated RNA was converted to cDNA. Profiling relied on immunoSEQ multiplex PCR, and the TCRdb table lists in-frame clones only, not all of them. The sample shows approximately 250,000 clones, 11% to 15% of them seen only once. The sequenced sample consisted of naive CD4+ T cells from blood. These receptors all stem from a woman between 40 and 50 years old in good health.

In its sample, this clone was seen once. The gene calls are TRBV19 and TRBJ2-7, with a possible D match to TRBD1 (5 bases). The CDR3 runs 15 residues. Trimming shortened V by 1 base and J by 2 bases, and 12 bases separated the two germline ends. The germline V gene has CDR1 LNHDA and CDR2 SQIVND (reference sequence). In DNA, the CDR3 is TGTGCCAGTAGTATAGCCCGCAGGGCAACCTACGAGCAGTACTTC. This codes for CASSIARRATYEQYF. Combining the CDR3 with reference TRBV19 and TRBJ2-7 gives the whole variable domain DGGITQSPKYLFRKEGQNVTLSCEQNLNHDAMYWYRQDPGQGLRLIYYSQIVNDFQKGDIAEGYSVSREKKESFPLTVTSAQKNPTAFYLCASSIARRATYEQYFGPGTRLTVT.

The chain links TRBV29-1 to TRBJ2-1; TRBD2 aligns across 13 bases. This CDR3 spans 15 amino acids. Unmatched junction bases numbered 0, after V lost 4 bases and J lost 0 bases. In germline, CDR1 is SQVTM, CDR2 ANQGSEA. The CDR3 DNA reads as TGCAGCGTTGGGACTAGCGGGAGCTCCTACAATGAGCAGTTCTTC. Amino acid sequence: CSVGTSGSSYNEQFF.

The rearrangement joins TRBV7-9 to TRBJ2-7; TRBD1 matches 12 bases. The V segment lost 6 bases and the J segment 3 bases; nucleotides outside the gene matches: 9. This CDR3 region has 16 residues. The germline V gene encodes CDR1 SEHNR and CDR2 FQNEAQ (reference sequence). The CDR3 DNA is TGTGCCAGCAGTCGAACCGGGACAGGGGGCTTCTACGAGCAGTACTTC. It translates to CASSRTGTGGFYEQYF.

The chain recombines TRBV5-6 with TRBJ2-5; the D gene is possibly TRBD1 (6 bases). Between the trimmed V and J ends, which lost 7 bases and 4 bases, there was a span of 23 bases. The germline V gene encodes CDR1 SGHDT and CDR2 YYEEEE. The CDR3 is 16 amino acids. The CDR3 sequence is CASGPLTRGNGETQYF. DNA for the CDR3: TGTGCCAGCGGCCCCTTAACTAGGGGGAATGGAGAGACCCAGTACTTC.

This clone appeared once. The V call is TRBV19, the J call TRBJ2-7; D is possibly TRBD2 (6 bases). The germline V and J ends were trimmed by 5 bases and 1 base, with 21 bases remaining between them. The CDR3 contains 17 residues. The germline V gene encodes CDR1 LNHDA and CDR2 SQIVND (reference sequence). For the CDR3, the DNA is TGTGCCAGTAGTCTTCGCCCTCAGGAGGGGTGGTCCTACGAGCAGTACTTC. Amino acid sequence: CASSLRPQEGWSYEQYF.

The CDR3 loop is CASSHLRVGYNEQFF. DNA for the CDR3: TGTGCCAGCAGCCACCTCAGGGTGGGGTACAATGAGCAGTTCTTC. The gene calls are TRBV7-9 and TRBJ2-1; weak D call: TRBD1 (5 bases). From germline, CDR1 is SEHNR and CDR2 FQNEAQ (reference sequence). Trimming shortened V by 5 bases and J by 4 bases, and 15 bases separated the two germline ends. The CDR3 length is 15 residues.

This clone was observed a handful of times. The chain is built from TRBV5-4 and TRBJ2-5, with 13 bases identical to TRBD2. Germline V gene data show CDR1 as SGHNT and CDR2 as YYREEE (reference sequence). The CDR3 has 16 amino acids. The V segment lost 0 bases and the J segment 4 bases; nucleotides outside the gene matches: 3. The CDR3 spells CASSLAGLAGVETQYF. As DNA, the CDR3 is TGTGCCAGCAGCTTGGCCGGACTAGCGGGGGTAGAGACCCAGTACTTC.

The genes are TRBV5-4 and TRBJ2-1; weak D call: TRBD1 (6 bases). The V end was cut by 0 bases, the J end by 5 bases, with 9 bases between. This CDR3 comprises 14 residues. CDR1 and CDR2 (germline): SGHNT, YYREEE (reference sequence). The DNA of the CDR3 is TGTGCCAGCAGCTTGGGACAGGACAACAATGAGCAGTTCTTC. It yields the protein CASSLGQDNNEQFF. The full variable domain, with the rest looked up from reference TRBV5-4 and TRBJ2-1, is ETGVTQSPTHLIKTRGQQVTLRCSSQSGHNTVSWYQQALGQGPQFIFQYYREEENGRGNFPPRFSGLQFPNYSSELNVNALELDDSALYLCASSLGQDNNEQFFGPGTRLTVL.

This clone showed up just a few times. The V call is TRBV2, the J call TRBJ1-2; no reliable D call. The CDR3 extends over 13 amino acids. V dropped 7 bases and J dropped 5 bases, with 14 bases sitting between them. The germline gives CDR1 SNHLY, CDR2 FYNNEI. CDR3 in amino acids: CASMEGYIYGYTF. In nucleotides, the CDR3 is TGTGCCAGCATGGAGGGATATATTTATGGCTACACCTTC.

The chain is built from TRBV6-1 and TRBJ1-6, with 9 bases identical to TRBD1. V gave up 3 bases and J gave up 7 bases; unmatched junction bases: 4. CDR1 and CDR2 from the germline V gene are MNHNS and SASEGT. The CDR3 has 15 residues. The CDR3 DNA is TGTGCCAGCAGTGATAGACAGGGGGAGAATTCACCCCTCCACTTT. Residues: CASSDRQGENSPLHF.

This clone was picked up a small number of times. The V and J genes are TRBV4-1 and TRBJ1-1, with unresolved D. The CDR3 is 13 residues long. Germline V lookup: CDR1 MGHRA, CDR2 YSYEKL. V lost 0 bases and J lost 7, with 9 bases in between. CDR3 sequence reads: CASSQESGREAFF. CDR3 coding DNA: TGCGCCAGCAGCCAAGAATCAGGCCGTGAAGCTTTCTTT.

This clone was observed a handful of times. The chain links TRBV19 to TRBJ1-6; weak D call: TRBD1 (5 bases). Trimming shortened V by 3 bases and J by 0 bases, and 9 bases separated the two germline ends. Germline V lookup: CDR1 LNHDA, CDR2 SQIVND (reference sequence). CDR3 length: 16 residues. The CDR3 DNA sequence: TGTGCCAGTAGTATCCACAGGAGCTCCTATAATTCACCCCTCCACTTT. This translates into CASSIHRSSYNSPLHF.

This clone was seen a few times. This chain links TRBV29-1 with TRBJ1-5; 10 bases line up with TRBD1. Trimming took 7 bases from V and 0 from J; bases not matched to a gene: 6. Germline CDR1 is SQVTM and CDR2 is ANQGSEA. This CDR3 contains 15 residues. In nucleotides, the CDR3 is TGCAGCGAGGACAGGGGGGGGTATAGCAATCAGCCCCAGCATTTT. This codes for CSEDRGGYSNQPQHF.

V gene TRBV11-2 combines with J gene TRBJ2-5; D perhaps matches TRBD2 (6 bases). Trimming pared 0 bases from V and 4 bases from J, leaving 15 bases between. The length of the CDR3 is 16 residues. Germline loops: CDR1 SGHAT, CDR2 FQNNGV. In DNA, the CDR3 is TGTGCCAGCAGCTTAGACCCATCGGGGGACCTAGAGACCCAGTACTTC. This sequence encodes CASSLDPSGDLETQYF. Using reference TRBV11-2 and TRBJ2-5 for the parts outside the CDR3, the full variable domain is EAGVAQSPRYKIIEKRQSVAFWCNPISGHATLYWYQQILGQGPKLLIQFQNNGVVDDSQLPKDRFSAERLKGVDSTLKIQPAKLEDSAVYLCASSLDPSGDLETQYFGPGTRLLVL.

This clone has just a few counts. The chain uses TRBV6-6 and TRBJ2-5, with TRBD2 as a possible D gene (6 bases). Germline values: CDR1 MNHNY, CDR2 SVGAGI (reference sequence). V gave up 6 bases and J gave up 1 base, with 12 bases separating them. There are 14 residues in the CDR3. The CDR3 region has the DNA TGTGCCAGCAGCAGGGTCGGGGGCCAAGAGACCCAGTACTTC. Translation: CASSRVGGQETQYF.

Here the CDR3 reads CASSPPTSGGTEQFF. As DNA, the CDR3 is TGTGCCAGCTCACCACCGACTAGCGGGGGGACTGAGCAGTTCTTC. The chain carries TRBV18 and TRBJ2-1; 13 bases agree with TRBD2. Germline-derived CDR1 and CDR2 are KGHSH and LQKENI. V shed 0 bases, J shed 9 bases, and the junction held 2 bases outside the gene matches. The CDR3 spans 15 residues.

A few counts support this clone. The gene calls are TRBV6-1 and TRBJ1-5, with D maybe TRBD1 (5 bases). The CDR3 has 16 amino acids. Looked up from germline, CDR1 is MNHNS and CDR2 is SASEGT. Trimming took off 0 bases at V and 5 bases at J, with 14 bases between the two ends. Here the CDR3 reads CASSEAFGGSYQPQHF. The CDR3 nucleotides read TGTGCCAGCAGTGAAGCGTTTGGGGGGAGCTATCAGCCCCAGCATTTT.

The CDR3 sequence is CASSLDDSNYGYTF. The CDR3 nucleotides are TGTGCCAGCAGCTTAGATGACAGCAACTATGGCTACACCTTC. The rearrangement joins TRBV7-9 to TRBJ1-2; weak D call: TRBD1 (5 bases). Deletions cut 1 base from V and 2 bases from J, with 8 bases between. The CDR3 consists of 14 residues. Germline V CDR1 and CDR2: SEHNR, FQNEAQ (reference sequence).

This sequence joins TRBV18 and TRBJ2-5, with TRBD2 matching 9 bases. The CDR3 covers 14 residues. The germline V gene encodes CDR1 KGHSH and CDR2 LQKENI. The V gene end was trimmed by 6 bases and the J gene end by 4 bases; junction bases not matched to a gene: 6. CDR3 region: CASSYGTSRETQYF. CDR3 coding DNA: TGTGCCAGCTCGTATGGGACTAGCCGAGAGACCCAGTACTTC. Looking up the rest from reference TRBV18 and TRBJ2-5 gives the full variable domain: NAGVMQNPRHLVRRRGQEARLRCSPMKGHSHVYWYRQLPEEGLKFMVYLQKENIIDESGMPKERFSAEFPKEGPSILRIQQVVRGDSAAYFCASSYGTSRETQYFGPGTRLLVL.

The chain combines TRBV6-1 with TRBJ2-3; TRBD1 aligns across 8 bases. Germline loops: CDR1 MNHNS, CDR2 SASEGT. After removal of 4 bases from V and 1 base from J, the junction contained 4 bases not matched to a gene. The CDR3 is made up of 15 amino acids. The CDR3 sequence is CASSGPGQGTDTQYF. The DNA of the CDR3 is TGTGCCAGCAGTGGCCCGGGACAGGGCACAGATACGCAGTATTTT.

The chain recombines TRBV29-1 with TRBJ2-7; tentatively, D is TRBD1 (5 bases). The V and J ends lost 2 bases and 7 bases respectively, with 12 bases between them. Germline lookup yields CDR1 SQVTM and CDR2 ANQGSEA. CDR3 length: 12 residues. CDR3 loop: CSVEKGSVEQYF. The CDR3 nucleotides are TGCAGCGTTGAAAAGGGGTCAGTAGAGCAGTACTTC.

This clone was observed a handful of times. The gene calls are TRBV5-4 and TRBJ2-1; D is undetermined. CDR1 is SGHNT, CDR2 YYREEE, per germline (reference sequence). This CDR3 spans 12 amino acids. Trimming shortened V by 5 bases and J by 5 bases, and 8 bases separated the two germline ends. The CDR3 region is CASSPRNNEQFF. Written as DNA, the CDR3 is TGTGCCAGCAGTCCCAGGAACAATGAGCAGTTCTTC.

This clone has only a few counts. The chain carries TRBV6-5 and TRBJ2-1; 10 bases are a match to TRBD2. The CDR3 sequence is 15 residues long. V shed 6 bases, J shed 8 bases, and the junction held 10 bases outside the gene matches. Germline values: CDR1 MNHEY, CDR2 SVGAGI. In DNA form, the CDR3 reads TGTGCCAGCAGATCAAGCGGGGGGGCCTTTGATGAGCAGTTCTTC. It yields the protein CASRSSGGAFDEQFF.

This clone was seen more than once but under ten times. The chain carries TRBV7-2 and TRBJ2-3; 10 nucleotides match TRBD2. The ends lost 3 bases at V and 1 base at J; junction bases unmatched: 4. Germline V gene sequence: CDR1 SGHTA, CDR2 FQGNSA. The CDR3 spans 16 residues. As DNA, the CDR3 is TGTGCCAGCAGCTTGTACGGGACTAGCGGCACAGATACGCAGTATTTT. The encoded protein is CASSLYGTSGTDTQYF.

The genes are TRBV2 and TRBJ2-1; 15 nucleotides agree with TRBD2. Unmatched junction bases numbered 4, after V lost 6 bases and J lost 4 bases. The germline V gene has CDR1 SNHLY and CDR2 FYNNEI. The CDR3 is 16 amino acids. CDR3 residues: CASSAGLAGGYNEQFF. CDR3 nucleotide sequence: TGTGCCAGCAGCGCGGGACTAGCGGGGGGTTACAATGAGCAGTTCTTC. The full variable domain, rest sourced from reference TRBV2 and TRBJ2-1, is EPEVTQTPSHQVTQMGQEVILRCVPISNHLYFYWYRQILGQKVEFLVSFYNNEISEKSEIFDDQFSVERPDGSNFTLKIRSTKLEDSAMYFCASSAGLAGGYNEQFFGPGTRLTVL.

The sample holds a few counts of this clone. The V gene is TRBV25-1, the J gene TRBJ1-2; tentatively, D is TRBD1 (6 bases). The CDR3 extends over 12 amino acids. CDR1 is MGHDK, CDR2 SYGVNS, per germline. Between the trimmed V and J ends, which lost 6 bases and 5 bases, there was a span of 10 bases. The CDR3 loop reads CASSRDIYGYTF. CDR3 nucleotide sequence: TGTGCCAGCAGCCGGGACATATATGGCTACACCTTC.

DNA for the CDR3: TGTGCCAGCAGTGAAGGGGACAGGGGATATGAGCAGTTCTTC. Translated: CASSEGDRGYEQFF. This chain links TRBV25-1 with TRBJ2-1, with 10 bases fitting TRBD1. CDR1 MGHDK and CDR2 SYGVNS come from the germline V gene. Unmatched junction bases numbered 3, after V lost 2 bases and J lost 8 bases. CDR3 length: 14 amino acids.

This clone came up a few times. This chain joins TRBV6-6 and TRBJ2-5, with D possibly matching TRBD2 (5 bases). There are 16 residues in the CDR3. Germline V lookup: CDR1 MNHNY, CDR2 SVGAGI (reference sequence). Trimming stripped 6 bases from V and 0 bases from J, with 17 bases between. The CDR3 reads CASSLRRLTYQETQYF. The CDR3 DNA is TGTGCCAGCAGCCTAAGGCGACTAACGTACCAAGAGACCCAGTACTTC.